Shown below are 14 T cell receptor beta chains from a single sample sequenced in a study of beta chain features in type 1 diabetes. The sequenced template was cDNA made from the entire isolated RNA. Method: immunoSEQ multiplex PCR; TCRdb's copy keeps in-frame clones and lacks some. Here the sample spans tens of thousands of clones, 25% to 35% being singletons. The sample was stem cell memory CD4+ T cells from blood. Source of these receptors: a woman between 18 and 30 years old in good health.

The rearrangement uses TRBV10-3 and TRBJ2-5, with D hard to call. This CDR3 comprises 13 residues. The germline gives CDR1 ENHRY, CDR2 SYGVKD. V lost 5 bases and J 1 base, leaving 8 bases between the germline ends. The CDR3 here is CAISFSPQETQYF. CDR3 nucleotides: TGTGCCATCAGTTTCAGTCCCCAAGAGACCCAGTACTTC.

This clone was detected a few times. The gene calls are TRBV10-3 and TRBJ1-2, with a possible D match to TRBD1 (6 bases). Trimming pared 3 bases from V and 2 bases from J, leaving 13 bases between. Germline CDR1 reads ENHRY; CDR2 reads SYGVKD. The CDR3 has 15 residues. CDR3 bases: TGTGCCATCAGTGACTCAACGACAGGCAACTATGGCTACACCTTC. This sequence encodes CAISDSTTGNYGYTF.

This rearrangement joins TRBV7-9 to TRBJ1-1; D remains unclear. From germline, CDR1 is SEHNR and CDR2 FQNEAQ (reference sequence). The CDR3 extends over 13 amino acids. V was cut by 3 bases and J by 1 base, with 6 bases left in between. The CDR3 sequence: CASSFNTNTEAFF. DNA of the CDR3: TGTGCCAGCAGCTTCAACACGAACACTGAAGCTTTCTTT. Full variable domain (remainder filled in from reference TRBV7-9 and TRBJ1-1): DTGVSQNPRHKITKRGQNVTFRCDPISEHNRLYWYRQTLGQGPEFLTYFQNEAQLEKSRLLSDRFSAERPKGSFSTLEIQRTEQGDSAMYLCASSFNTNTEAFFGQGTRLTVV.

The rearrangement links TRBV5-1 to TRBJ2-6; D ambiguous. The CDR3 is made up of 15 amino acids. V was clipped by 4 bases and J by 3 bases, with 11 bases between them. Germline CDR1 reads SGHRS; CDR2 reads YFSETQ. The CDR3 region has the DNA TGCGCCAGCAGCCCCACCGTCAGTGGGGCCAACGTCCTGACTTTC. Protein sequence: CASSPTVSGANVLTF.

This clone has a handful of counts. This chain joins TRBV7-2 and TRBJ2-5, with 7 positions matching TRBD1. The germline V gene encodes CDR1 SGHTA and CDR2 FQGNSA. The CDR3 has 15 residues. V lost 4 bases, J lost 2 bases, and 7 bases stayed unmatched. CDR3 loop: CASSSFGQEQETQYF. The CDR3 nucleotides read TGTGCCAGCAGCTCATTTGGACAGGAGCAAGAGACCCAGTACTTC.

This clone was counted only a few times. The CDR3 bases are TGCGCCAGCAGCTTGGGTAGTCAAGATACGCAGTATTTT. Protein: CASSLGSQDTQYF. This chain joins TRBV5-1 and TRBJ2-3; D call uncertain. V was pared by 0 bases and J by 5 bases, with 7 bases between. The length of the CDR3 is 13 residues. Germline V gene sequence: CDR1 SGHRS, CDR2 YFSETQ.

V usage is TRBV11-3 and J usage is TRBJ2-7, with TRBD2 identical over 14 bases. The trim removed 5 bases at V and 4 bases at J, leaving 10 bases unmatched. The CDR3 is 17 amino acids. Germline loops: CDR1 SGHNT, CDR2 YENEEA. CDR3 sequence: CASSPGTSGRVVYEQYF. The CDR3 DNA sequence: TGTGCCAGCAGCCCCGGGACTAGCGGGAGAGTGGTGTACGAGCAGTACTTC.

This clone turned up a few times. V gene TRBV15 combines with J gene TRBJ1-2; no firm D call. V was trimmed by 0 bases and J by 6 bases, leaving 5 bases between them. The CDR3 is 12 residues long. Germline loops: CDR1 LNHNV, CDR2 YYDKDF (reference sequence). DNA for the CDR3: TGTGCCACCAGCAGAGATGGAGATGGCTACACCTTC. Its translation is CATSRDGDGYTF.

The chain is built from TRBV2 and TRBJ2-5; D gene uncertain. Germline V gene lookup returns CDR1 SNHLY and CDR2 FYNNEI. Trimming took off 10 bases at V and 5 bases at J, with 26 bases between the two ends. The CDR3 runs 16 residues. The CDR3 sequence: CATDFRDVNNRETQYF. For the CDR3, the DNA is TGTGCCACCGACTTTCGAGACGTGAACAATCGGGAGACCCAGTACTTC.

The chain combines TRBV9 with TRBJ1-4; 8 nucleotides line up with TRBD1. Unmatched junction bases numbered 4, after V lost 3 bases and J lost 6 bases. This CDR3 contains 14 residues. Per germline, CDR1 SGDLS and CDR2 YYNGEE. CDR3 protein: CASSGTGKDEKLFF. CDR3 sequence (DNA): TGTGCCAGCAGCGGGACAGGGAAGGATGAAAAACTGTTTTTT.

The V call is TRBV5-1, the J call TRBJ2-1; 7 bases match TRBD1. The CDR3 runs 14 residues. Germline assignment: CDR1 SGHRS and CDR2 YFSETQ. Unmatched junction bases numbered 9, after V lost 4 bases and J lost 8 bases. CDR3 region: CASSVHRGGYEQFF. The CDR3 nucleotides read TGCGCCAGCAGCGTACACAGGGGTGGCTATGAGCAGTTCTTC.

This clone was seen a few times. The chain has TRBV7-8 and TRBJ1-1; D not resolved. The V gene's germline CDR1 is SGHVS and CDR2 FQNEAQ. The germline V and J ends were trimmed by 2 bases and 5 bases, with 12 bases remaining between them. The CDR3 covers 14 residues. The CDR3 sequence: CASSLRRVRTEAFF. The DNA for the CDR3 is TGTGCCAGCAGCTTAAGACGGGTGAGGACTGAAGCTTTCTTT.

This clone occurred a few times. The chain is built from TRBV25-1 and TRBJ1-2, with D possibly TRBD1 on 6 matching bases. Deletions cut 1 base from V and 8 bases from J, with 11 bases between. Germline V gene lookup returns CDR1 MGHDK and CDR2 SYGVNS. The CDR3 runs to 13 residues. DNA for the CDR3: TGTGCCAGCAGTGAATCACAGGGAGAAGGCTACACCTTC. Amino acid sequence: CASSESQGEGYTF.

This clone was seen more than once but under ten times. This rearrangement joins TRBV11-2 to TRBJ2-5; 9 bases fit TRBD2. There are 15 residues in the CDR3. The germline V gene encodes CDR1 SGHAT and CDR2 FQNNGV. The ends lost 1 base at V and 4 bases at J; junction bases unmatched: 4. The CDR3 loop reads CASSLGRAGGETQYF. As DNA, the CDR3 is TGTGCCAGCAGCTTAGGGCGAGCGGGAGGAGAGACCCAGTACTTC.